Each of the 3 T cell receptor beta chains below was sequenced from the same sample in a study of blood T cell repertoires in COVID-19. The method was immunoSEQ multiplex PCR; TCRdb's version includes in-frame clones alone and lacks a portion of them. The data hold about 87,000 clones, with about 88% observed a single time. Sequencing was carried out using peripheral blood. The origin of the receptors is a man aged 40-49 years with acute or convalescent COVID-19.

The genes are TRBV9 and TRBJ2-5, with D unclear. V shed 1 base and J shed 2 bases, with 12 bases lying between them. Germline-derived CDR1 and CDR2 are SGDLS and YYNGEE. CDR3 size: 15 residues. The CDR3 protein is CASSVITSSQETQYF. DNA for the CDR3: TGTGCCAGCAGCGTAATTACGTCTAGTCAAGAGACCCAGTACTTC.

V gene TRBV5-4 combines with J gene TRBJ1-2, with 10 nucleotides matching TRBD1. The CDR3 contains 16 residues. V lost 0 bases, J lost 1 base, and 3 bases stayed unmatched. Germline values: CDR1 SGHNT, CDR2 YYREEE (reference sequence). The CDR3, as DNA: TGTGCCAGCAGCTTGGCCGGGACAGGGGATAACTATGGCTACACCTTC. Protein: CASSLAGTGDNYGYTF. Full variable domain (remainder filled in from reference TRBV5-4 and TRBJ1-2): ETGVTQSPTHLIKTRGQQVTLRCSSQSGHNTVSWYQQALGQGPQFIFQYYREEENGRGNFPPRFSGLQFPNYSSELNVNALELDDSALYLCASSLAGTGDNYGYTFGSGTRLTVV.

The table lists this clone with a count of one. The CDR3: CASSYLGQGAGNTIYF. The CDR3 nucleotides are TGTGCCAGCAGTTACCTCGGACAGGGGGCTGGAAACACCATATATTTT. V and J are TRBV6-6 and TRBJ1-3, with 10 nucleotides matching TRBD1. CDR3 length: 16 residues. After removal of 2 bases from V and 2 bases from J, the junction contained 3 bases not matched to a gene. Germline values: CDR1 MNHNY, CDR2 SVGAGI (reference sequence).